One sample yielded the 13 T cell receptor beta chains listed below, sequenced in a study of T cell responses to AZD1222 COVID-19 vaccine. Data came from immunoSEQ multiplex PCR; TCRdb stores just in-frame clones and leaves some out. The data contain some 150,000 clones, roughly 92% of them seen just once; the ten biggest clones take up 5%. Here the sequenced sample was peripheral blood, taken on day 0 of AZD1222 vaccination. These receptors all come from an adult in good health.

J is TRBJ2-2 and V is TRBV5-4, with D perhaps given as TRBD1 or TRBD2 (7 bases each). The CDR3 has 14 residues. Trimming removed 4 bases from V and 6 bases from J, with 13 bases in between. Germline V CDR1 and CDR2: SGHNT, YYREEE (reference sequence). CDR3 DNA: TGTGCCAGCAGCAAGACAGGGAGGGCCGGGGAGCTGTTTTTT. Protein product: CASSKTGRAGELFF.

The DNA for the CDR3 is TGTGCCAGCAGCTTAGTTTTCTCGGACAGAAGTAGGTATGGCTACACCTTC. Amino acid sequence: CASSLVFSDRSRYGYTF. V and J are TRBV7-9 and TRBJ1-2, with D possibly being TRBD1 (6 bases). The CDR3 has 17 amino acids. Per the germline V gene, CDR1 is SEHNR and CDR2 is FQNEAQ (reference sequence). V was clipped by 1 base and J by 5 bases, with 20 bases between them.

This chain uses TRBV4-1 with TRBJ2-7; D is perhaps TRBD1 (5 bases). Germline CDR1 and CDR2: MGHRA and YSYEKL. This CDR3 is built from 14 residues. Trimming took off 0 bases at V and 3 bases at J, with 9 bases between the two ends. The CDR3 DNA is TGCGCCAGCAGCCAAGATGCAGGGAACTACGAGCAGTACTTC. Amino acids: CASSQDAGNYEQYF.

Written as DNA, the CDR3 is TGTGCCAGCAGCTTAGCCAGGGGGCGCGGTGGCTACACCTTC. This translates into CASSLARGRGGYTF. J is TRBJ1-2 and V is TRBV11-2; TRBD1 matches at 8 bases. V lost 1 base to trimming and J lost 7 bases; unmatched junction nucleotides: 5. This CDR3 contains 14 residues. Germline CDR1 and CDR2: SGHAT and FQNNGV.

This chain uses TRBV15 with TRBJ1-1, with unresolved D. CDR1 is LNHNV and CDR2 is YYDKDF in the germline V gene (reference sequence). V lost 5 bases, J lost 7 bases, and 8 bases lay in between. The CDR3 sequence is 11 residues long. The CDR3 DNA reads TGTGCCACCAGCGAGGTGGGTGAAGCTTTCTTT. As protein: CATSEVGEAFF.

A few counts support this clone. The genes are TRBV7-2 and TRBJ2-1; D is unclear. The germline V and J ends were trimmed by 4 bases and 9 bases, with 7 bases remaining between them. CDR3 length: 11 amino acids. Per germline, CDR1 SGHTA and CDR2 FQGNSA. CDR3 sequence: CASSSPFEQFF. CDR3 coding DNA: TGTGCCAGCAGCTCCCCATTTGAGCAGTTCTTC.

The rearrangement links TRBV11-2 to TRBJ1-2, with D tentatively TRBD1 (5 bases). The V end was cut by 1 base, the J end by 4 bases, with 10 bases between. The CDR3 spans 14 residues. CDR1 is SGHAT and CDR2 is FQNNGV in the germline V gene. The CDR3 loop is CASSLARAGYGYTF. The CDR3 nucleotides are TGTGCCAGCAGCTTAGCCAGGGCTGGCTATGGCTACACCTTC.

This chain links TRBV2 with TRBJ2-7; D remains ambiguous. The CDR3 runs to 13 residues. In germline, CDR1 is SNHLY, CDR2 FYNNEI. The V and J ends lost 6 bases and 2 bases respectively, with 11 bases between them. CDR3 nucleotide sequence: TGTGCCAGCAGGGCAGAGGCCGCCTACGAGCAGTACTTC. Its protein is CASRAEAAYEQYF. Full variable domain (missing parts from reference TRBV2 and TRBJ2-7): EPEVTQTPSHQVTQMGQEVILRCVPISNHLYFYWYRQILGQKVEFLVSFYNNEISEKSEIFDDQFSVERPDGSNFTLKIRSTKLEDSAMYFCASRAEAAYEQYFGPGTRLTVT.

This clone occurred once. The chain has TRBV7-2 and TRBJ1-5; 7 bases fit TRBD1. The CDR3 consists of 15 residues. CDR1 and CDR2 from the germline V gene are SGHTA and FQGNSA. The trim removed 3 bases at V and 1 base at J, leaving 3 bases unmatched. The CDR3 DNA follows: TGTGCCAGCAGCTTGACAGGGTTCAGCAATCAGCCCCAGCATTTT. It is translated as CASSLTGFSNQPQHF.

The CDR3 sequence: CASSFIPGQADEQYF. CDR3 DNA: TGCGCCAGCAGCTTCATACCGGGACAGGCGGACGAGCAGTACTTC. The genes are TRBV5-1 and TRBJ2-7; 8 bases fit TRBD1. The length of the CDR3 is 15 residues. With V trimmed by 2 bases and J by 5 bases, 9 bases remained unmatched. Germline V gene sequence: CDR1 SGHRS, CDR2 YFSETQ.

CDR3 bases: TGCAGCGTTGAAGATCCAGTAAGCCAAGAGACCCAGTACTTC. Protein sequence: CSVEDPVSQETQYF. The chain joins TRBV29-1 to TRBJ2-5; D is undetermined. The CDR3 length is 14 residues. The germline V gene has CDR1 SQVTM and CDR2 ANQGSEA. V was clipped by 0 bases and J by 1 base, with 9 bases between them.

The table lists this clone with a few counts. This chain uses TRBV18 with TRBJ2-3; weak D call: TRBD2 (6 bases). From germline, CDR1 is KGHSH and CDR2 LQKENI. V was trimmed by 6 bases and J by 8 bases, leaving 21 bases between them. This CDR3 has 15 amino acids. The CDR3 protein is CASSLYGGVVGTQYF. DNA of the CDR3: TGTGCCAGCTCCCTCTACGGGGGAGTAGTGGGTACGCAGTATTTT.

Here the CDR3 DNA reads TGTGCCAGCAGTCCTACGGGAGGGGCGCAGCAGTACTTC. It encodes CASSPTGGAQQYF. This chain connects TRBV28 to TRBJ2-7; 8 nucleotides match TRBD2. Germline CDR1 reads MDHEN; CDR2 reads SYDVKM. This CDR3 region has 13 residues. The junction had 8 bases not matched to a gene; V was cut back by 5 bases and J by 8 bases.